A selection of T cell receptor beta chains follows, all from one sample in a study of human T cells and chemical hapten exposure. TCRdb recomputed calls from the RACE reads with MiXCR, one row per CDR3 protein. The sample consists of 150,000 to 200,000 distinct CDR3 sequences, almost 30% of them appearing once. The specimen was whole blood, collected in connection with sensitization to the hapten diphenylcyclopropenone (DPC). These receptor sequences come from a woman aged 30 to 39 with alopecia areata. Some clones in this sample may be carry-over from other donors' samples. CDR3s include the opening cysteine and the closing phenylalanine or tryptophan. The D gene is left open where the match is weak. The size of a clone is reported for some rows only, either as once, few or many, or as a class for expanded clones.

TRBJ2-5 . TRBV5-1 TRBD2 CASSLATGGGQETQYF TGCGCCAGCAGCTTAGCGACGGGGGGGGGCCAAGAGACCCAGTACTTC
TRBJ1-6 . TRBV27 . CASSYRGTNSPLHF TGTGCCAGCAGTTATCGGGGGACGAATTCACCCCTCCACTTT
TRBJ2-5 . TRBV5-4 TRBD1 CASSKGQQETQYF TGTGCCAGCAGCAAGGGACAGCAAGAGACCCAGTACTTC
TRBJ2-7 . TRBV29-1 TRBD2 CSGSSGMGDEQYF TGCAGCGGTTCTAGCGGGATGGGAGACGAGCAGTACTTC
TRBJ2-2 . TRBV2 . CASQVEGSTGELFF TGTGCCAGCCAAGTGGAGGGTTCCACCGGGGAGCTGTTTTTT
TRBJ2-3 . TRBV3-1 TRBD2 CASSQVRGSFSDTQYF TGTGCCAGCAGCCAAGTTCGCGGGAGTTTCTCAGATACGCAGTATTTT
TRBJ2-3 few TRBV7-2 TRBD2 CASSPYPAGGRTDTQYF TGTGCCAGCAGCCCCTACCCAGCGGGGGGGCGAACAGATACGCAGTATTTT
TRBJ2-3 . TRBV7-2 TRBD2 CASSLERLAGLSSTDTQYF TGTGCCAGCAGCTTAGAACGGCTAGCGGGCCTCTCTAGCACAGATACGCAGTATTTT
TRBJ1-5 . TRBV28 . CASSPSGGLEQPQHF TGTGCCAGCAGTCCGTCCGGCGGCCTTGAGCAGCCCCAGCATTTT
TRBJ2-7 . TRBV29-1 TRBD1 CSVEGTGGYEQYF TGCAGCGTTGAGGGGACAGGGGGCTACGAGCAGTACTTC
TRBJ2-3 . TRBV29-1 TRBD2 CSVERTGGGTDTQYF TGCAGCGTTGAAAGGACTGGCGGGGGGACAGATACGCAGTATTTT
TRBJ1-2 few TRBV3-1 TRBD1 CASSPPDRDYGYTF TGTGCCAGCAGCCCCCCCGACAGGGACTATGGCTACACCTTC
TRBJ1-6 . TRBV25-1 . CASSPGVFSPLHF TGTGCCAGCAGTCCCGGGGTTTTTTCACCCCTCCACTTT
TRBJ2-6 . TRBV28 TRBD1 CASSLTGVGSGANVLTF TGTGCCAGCAGTTTAACAGGGGTGGGCTCTGGGGCCAACGTCCTGACTTTC
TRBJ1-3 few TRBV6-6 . CASSYEGISGNTIYF TGTGCCAGCAGTTACGAGGGGATCTCTGGAAACACCATATATTTT
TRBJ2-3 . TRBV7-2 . CASSSTIVSTDTQYF TGTGCCAGCAGCTCGACTATCGTTAGCACAGATACGCAGTATTTT
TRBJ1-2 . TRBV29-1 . CSVEDTALYGYTF TGCAGCGTTGAAGATACAGCTCTCTATGGCTACACCTTC
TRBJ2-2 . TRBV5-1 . CASSPEGVTGVTGELFF TGCGCCAGCAGCCCGGAGGGGGTAACCGGGGTCACCGGGGAGCTGTTTTTT
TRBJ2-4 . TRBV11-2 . CASSLEWTLGSKGNIQYF TGTGCCAGCAGCTTAGAATGGACCTTAGGCTCTAAGGGAAACATTCAGTACTTC
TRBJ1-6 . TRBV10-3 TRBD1 CAISAGQDLPLHF TGTGCCATCAGTGCGGGACAGGATCTACCCCTCCACTTT